This T cell receptor beta chain was obtained from a study of cytomegalovirus exposure and HLA in healthy donors. Primers included in the PCR were 60 Vbeta and 13 Jbeta primers. The data were produced by immunoSEQ multiplex PCR, yet TCRdb's version contains in-frame clones alone and is incomplete. The sample's table shows around 70,000 clones. Germline CDR1 and CDR2: SGHAT and FQNNGV. The CDR3 spans 18 residues. After removal of 8 bases from V and 0 bases from J, the junction contained 11 bases not matched to a gene. The sequenced material came from PBMCs. The TCR originated in a woman in her thirties in good health and CMV-seronegative. The chain employs TRBV11-2 and TRBJ2-2; 11 bases align to TRBD2. The CDR3 nucleotides are TGTGCCAGCTCCGGCCGGACTAGCGGGCTATCGAACACCGGGGAGCTGTTTTTT. This sequence encodes CASSGRTSGLSNTGELFF. The full variable domain, in which reference TRBV11-2 and TRBJ2-2 provide the parts outside the CDR3, is EAGVAQSPRYKIIEKRQSVAFWCNPISGHATLYWYQQILGQGPKLLIQFQNNGVVDDSQLPKDRFSAERLKGVDSTLKIQPAKLEDSAVYLCASSGRTSGLSNTGELFFGEGSRLTVL.